This T cell receptor (beta chain) was sequenced in a study of PD-1 blockade in classical Hodgkin lymphoma. The table came from immunoSEQ multiplex PCR; TCRdb's copy has only in-frame clones and leaves some out. The sample carries 10,000 to 15,000 clones, 70% to 85% recorded once. Broader study findings: Complete responders' diversity at baseline resembled that of newly diagnosed patients. Possible causes of repertoire differences, disease activity or prior therapy, remain undefined.

Trimming removed 6 bases at V and 2 bases at J, with 10 bases between. The germline gives CDR1 SNHLY, CDR2 FYNNEI. The CDR3 consists of 13 residues. In the case of this clone: Its antigen is not known.

As to time point: cycle 4 day 1 (C4D1), after more than five weeks of nivolumab. Brentuximab vedotin exposure varied among the patients, all of whom had relapsed after autologous stem cell transplantation. Purification of CD4+ T cells from thawed PBMCs was performed via magnetic negative selection. Sequencing used CD4+ T cells from blood, obtained before the fourth cycle of nivolumab. V usage is TRBV2 and J usage is TRBJ1-1; no clear D gene. The clonotype was recovered from a human donor with classical Hodgkin lymphoma. CDR3 sequence: CASRDDVNTEAFF. Here the CDR3 DNA reads TGTGCCAGCAGGGACGACGTTAACACTGAAGCTTTCTTT.